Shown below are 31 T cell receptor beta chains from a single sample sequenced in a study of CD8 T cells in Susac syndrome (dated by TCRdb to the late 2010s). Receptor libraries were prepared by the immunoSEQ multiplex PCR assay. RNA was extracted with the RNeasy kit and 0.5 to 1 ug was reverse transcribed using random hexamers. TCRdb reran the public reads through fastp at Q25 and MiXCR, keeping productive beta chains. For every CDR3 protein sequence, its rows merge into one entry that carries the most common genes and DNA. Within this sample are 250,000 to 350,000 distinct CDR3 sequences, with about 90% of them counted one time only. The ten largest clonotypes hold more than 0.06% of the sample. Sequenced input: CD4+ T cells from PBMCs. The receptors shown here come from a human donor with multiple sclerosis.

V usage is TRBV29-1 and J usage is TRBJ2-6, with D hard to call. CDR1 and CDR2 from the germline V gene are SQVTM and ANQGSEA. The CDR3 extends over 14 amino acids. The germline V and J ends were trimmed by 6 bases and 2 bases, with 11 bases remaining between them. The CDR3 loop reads CSVLDAAGANVLTF. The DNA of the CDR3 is TGCAGCGTCCTGGACGCCGCTGGGGCCAACGTCCTGACTTTC.

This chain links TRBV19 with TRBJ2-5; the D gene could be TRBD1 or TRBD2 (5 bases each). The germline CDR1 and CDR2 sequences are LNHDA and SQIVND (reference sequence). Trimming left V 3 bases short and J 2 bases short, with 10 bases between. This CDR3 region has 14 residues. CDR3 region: CASSIGGTQETQYF. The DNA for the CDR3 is TGTGCCAGTAGTATTGGGGGTACGCAAGAGACCCAGTACTTC.

The CDR3 DNA reads TGTGCCAGCAGCGTAGGGTCGGAAAGGGGCTACACCTTC. Amino acid sequence: CASSVGSERGYTF. The chain links TRBV9 to TRBJ1-2; D unclear. The germline V and J ends were trimmed by 0 bases and 8 bases, with 11 bases remaining between them. This CDR3 is built from 13 residues. Germline CDR1 SGDLS, CDR2 YYNGEE.

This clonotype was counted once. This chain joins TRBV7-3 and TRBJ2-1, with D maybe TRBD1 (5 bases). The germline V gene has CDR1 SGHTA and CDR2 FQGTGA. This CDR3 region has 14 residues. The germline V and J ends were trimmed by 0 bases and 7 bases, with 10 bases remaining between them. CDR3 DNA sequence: TGTGCCAGCAGCTTAACTGGGGCGCCAAATGAGCAGTTCTTC. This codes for CASSLTGAPNEQFF.

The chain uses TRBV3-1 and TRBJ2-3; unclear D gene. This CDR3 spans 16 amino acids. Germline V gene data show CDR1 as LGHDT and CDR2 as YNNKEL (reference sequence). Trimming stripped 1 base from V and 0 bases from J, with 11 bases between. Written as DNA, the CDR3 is TGTGCCAGCAGCCAAGGAAGCGAGGCCAGCACAGATACGCAGTATTTT. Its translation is CASSQGSEASTDTQYF.

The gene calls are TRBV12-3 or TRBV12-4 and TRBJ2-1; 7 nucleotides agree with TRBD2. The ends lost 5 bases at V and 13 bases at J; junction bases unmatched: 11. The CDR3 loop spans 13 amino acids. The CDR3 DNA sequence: TGTGCCAGCAGTCCAGGACTAGGGCCAGCACAGTTCTTC. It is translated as CASSPGLGPAQFF.

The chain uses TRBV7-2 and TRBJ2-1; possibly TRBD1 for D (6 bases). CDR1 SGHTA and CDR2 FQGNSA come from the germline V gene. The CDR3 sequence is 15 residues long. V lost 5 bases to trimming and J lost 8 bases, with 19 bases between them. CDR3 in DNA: TGTGCCAGCAGCCTACAGGGATCGTCTATCGATGAGCAGTTCTTC. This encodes CASSLQGSSIDEQFF.

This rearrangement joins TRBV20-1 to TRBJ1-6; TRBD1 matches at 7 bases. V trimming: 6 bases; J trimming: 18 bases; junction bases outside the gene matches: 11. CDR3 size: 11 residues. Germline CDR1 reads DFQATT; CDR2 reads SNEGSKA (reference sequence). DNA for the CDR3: TGCAGTGCAAAGCGAGGACAGGAGCCCCACTTT. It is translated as CSAKRGQEPHF.

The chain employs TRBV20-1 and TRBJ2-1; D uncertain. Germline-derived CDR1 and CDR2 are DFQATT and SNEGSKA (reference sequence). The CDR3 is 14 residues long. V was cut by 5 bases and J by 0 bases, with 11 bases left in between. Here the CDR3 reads CSADPRSSYNEQFF. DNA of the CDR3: TGCAGTGCTGACCCTCGGAGCTCCTACAATGAGCAGTTCTTC.

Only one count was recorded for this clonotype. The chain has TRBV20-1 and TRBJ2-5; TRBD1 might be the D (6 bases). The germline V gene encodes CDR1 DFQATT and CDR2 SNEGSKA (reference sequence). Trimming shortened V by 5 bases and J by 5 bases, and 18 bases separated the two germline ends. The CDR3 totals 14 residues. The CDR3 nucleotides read TGCAGTGCTCCGGTGGGGGCGGGTAGGGAGACCCAGTACTTC. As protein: CSAPVGAGRETQYF.

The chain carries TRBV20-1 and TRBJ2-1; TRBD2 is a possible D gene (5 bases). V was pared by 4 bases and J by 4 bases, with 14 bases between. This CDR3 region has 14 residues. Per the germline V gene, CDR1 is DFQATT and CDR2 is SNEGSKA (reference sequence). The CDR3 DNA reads TGCAGTGCTAAAGGACTCCCCTTTTACAATGAGCAGTTCTTC. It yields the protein CSAKGLPFYNEQFF.

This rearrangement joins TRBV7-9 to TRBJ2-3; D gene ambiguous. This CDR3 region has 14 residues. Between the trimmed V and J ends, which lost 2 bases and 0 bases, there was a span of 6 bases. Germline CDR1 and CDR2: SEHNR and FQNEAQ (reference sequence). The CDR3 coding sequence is TGTGCCAGCAGCTTATCGGCTAGCACAGATACGCAGTATTTT. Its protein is CASSLSASTDTQYF.

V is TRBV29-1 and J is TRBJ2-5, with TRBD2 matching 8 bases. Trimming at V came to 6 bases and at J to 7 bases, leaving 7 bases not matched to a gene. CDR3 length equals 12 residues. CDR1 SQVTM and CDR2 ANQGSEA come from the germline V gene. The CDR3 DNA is TGCAGCGTGGGACTAGGGAGAGGGACCCAGTACTTC. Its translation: CSVGLGRGTQYF.

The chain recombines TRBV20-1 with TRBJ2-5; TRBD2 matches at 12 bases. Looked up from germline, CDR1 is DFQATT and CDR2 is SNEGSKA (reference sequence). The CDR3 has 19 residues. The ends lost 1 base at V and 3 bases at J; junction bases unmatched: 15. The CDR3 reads CSARGRGGWTSGEKETQYF. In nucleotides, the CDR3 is TGCAGTGCTAGAGGAAGAGGGGGTTGGACTAGCGGGGAAAAAGAGACCCAGTACTTC.

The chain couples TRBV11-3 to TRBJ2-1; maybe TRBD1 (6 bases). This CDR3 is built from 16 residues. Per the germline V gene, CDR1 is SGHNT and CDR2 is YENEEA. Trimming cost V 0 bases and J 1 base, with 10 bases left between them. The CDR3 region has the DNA TGTGCCAGCAGCTTAGACTACAGGGATTCCTACAATGAGCAGTTCTTC. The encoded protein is CASSLDYRDSYNEQFF.

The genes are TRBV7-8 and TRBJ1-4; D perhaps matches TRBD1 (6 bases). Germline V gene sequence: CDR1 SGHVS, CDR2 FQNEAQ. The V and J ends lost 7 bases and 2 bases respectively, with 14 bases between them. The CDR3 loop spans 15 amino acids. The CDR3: CASTPGGATNEKLFF. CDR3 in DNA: TGTGCCAGCACCCCGGGGGGGGCCACTAATGAAAAACTGTTTTTT.

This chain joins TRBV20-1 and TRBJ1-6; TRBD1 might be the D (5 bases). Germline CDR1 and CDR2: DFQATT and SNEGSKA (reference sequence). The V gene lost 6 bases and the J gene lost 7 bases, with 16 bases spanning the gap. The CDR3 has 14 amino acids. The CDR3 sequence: CSARRGAVNSPLHF. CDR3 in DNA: TGCAGTGCCCGCCGGGGCGCTGTAAATTCACCCCTCCACTTT.

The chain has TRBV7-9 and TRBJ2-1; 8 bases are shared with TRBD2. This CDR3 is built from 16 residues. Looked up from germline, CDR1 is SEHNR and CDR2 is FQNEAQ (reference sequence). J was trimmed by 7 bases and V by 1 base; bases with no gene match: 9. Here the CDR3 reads CASSLDTSGLGNEQFF. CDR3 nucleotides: TGTGCCAGCAGCTTAGATACTAGCGGCCTGGGGAATGAGCAGTTCTTC.

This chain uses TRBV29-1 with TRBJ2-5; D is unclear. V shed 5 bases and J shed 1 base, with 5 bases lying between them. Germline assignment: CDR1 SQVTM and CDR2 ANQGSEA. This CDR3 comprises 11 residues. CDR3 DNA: TGCAGCGTTCTTCCCCAAGAGACCCAGTACTTC. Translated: CSVLPQETQYF.

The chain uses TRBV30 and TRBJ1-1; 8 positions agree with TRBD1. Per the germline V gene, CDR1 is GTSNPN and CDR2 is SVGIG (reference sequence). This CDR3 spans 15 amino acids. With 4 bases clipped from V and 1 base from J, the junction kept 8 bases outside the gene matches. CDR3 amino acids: CAWKNTGTGNTEAFF. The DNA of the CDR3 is TGTGCCTGGAAAAACACCGGGACAGGGAACACTGAAGCTTTCTTT.

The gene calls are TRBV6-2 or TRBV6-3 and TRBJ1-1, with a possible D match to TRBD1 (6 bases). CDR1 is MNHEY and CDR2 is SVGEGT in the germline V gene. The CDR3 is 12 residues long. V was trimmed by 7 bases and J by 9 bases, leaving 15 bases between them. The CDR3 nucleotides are TGTGCCAGCACCATCCAGGGGTTGCAAGCTTTCTTT. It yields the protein CASTIQGLQAFF.

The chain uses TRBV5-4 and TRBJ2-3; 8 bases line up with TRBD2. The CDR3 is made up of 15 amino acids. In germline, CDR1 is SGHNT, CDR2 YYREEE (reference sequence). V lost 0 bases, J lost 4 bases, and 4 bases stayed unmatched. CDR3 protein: CASSLGAGDADTQYF. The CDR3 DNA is TGTGCCAGCAGCTTGGGAGCGGGAGATGCAGATACGCAGTATTTT.

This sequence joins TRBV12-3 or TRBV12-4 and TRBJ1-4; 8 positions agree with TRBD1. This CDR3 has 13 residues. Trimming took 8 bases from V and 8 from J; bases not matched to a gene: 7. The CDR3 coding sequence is TGTGCCAGCGGCTGGACAGGGCCGGAAAAACTGTTTTTT. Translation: CASGWTGPEKLFF.

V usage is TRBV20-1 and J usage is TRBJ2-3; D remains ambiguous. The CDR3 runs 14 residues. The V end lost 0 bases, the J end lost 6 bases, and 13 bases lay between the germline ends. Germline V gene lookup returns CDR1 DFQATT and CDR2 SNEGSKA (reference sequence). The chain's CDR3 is CSARDGSAADTQYF. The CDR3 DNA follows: TGCAGTGCTAGAGATGGAAGCGCTGCTGATACGCAGTATTTT.

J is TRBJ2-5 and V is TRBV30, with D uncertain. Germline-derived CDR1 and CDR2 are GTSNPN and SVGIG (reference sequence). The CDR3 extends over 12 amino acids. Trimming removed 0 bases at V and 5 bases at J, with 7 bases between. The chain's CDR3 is CAWSVHRETQYF. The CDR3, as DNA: TGTGCCTGGAGTGTACATCGGGAGACCCAGTACTTC.

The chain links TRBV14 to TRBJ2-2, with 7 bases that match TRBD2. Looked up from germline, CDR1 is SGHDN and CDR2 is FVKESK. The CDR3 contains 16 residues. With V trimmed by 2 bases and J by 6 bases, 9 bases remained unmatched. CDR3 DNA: TGTGCCAGCAGCCAACTGGGACTATTAATGTCCGGGGAGCTGTTTTTT. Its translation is CASSQLGLLMSGELFF.

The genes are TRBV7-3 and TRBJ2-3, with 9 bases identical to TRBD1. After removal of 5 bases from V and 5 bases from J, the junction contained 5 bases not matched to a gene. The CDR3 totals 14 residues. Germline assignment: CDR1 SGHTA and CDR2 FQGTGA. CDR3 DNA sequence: TGTGCCAGCAGCCGGACAGGGGTCGGAGATACGCAGTATTTT. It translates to CASSRTGVGDTQYF.

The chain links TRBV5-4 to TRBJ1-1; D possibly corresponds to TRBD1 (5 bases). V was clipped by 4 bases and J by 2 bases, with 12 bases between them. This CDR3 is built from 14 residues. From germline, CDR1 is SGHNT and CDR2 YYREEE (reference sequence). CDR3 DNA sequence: TGTGCCAGCAGCGTGGGGCCTACTAACACTGAAGCTTTCTTT. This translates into CASSVGPTNTEAFF.

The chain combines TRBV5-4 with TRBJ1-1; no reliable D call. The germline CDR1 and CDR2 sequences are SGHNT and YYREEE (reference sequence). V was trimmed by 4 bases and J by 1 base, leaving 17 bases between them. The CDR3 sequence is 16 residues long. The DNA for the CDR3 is TGTGCCAGCAGCCCAGTCGGGCGGGCTACGAACACTGAAGCTTTCTTT. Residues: CASSPVGRATNTEAFF.

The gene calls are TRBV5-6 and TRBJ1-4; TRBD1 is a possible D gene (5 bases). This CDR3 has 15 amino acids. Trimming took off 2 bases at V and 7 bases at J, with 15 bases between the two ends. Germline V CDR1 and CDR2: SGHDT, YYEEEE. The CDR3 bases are TGTGCCAGCAGCTTCCGACAGCCGGGGAGTGAAAAACTGTTTTTT. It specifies CASSFRQPGSEKLFF.

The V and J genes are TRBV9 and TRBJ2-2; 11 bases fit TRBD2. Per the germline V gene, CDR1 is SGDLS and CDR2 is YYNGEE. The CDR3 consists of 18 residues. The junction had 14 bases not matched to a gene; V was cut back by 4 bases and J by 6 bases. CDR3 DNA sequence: TGTGCCAGCAGCTCCCTTCCTCCGACTAGCGGGACCCCCGGGGAGCTGTTTTTT. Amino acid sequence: CASSSLPPTSGTPGELFF.